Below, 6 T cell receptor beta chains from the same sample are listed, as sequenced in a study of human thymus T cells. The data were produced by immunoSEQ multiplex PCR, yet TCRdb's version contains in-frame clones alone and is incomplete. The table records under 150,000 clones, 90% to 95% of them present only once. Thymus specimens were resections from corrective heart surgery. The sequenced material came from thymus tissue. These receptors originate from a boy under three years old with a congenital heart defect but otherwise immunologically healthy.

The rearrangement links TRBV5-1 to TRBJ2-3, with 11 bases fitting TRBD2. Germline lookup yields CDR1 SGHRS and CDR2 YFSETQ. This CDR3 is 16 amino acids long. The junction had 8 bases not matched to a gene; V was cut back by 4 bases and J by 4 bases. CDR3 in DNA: TGCGCCAGCAGCGATGGCACTAGCGGGGGCGCAGATACGCAGTATTTT. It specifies CASSDGTSGGADTQYF.

CDR3: CASSYSMQGRGYGYTF. The CDR3 bases are TGTGCCAGCAGTTACTCGATGCAGGGGAGGGGCTATGGCTACACCTTC. This rearrangement joins TRBV6-5 to TRBJ1-2; D is possibly TRBD1 (6 bases). V shed 0 bases and J shed 4 bases, with 15 bases lying between them. The CDR3 is made up of 16 amino acids. CDR1 and CDR2 from the germline V gene are MNHEY and SVGAGI.

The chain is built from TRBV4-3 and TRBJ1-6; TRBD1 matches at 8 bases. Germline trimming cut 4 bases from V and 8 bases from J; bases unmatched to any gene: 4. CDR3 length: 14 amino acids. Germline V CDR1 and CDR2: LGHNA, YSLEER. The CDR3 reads CASSLGQGDSPLHF. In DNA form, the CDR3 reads TGCGCCAGCAGCCTCGGACAGGGTGATTCACCCCTCCACTTT.

Here the CDR3 reads CASMGGPLQETQYF. In nucleotides, the CDR3 is TGTGCCAGCATGGGGGGGCCCCTTCAAGAGACCCAGTACTTC. The J gene is TRBJ2-5, the V gene TRBV6-1; tentative D call: TRBD2 (7 bases). Per the germline V gene, CDR1 is MNHNS and CDR2 is SASEGT. With 7 bases removed from V and 2 bases from J, the gap between germline ends came to 14 bases. This CDR3 has 14 residues.

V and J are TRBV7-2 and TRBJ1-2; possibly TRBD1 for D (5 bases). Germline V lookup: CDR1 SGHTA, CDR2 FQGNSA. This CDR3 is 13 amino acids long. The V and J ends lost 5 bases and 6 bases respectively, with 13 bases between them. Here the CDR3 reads CASSPAGGNGYTF. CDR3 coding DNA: TGTGCCAGCAGCCCAGCGGGGGGGAATGGCTACACCTTC.

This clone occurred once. For the CDR3, the DNA is TGTGCCAGCAGTCTAGAAGTGGCAGGGCACTACTATGGCTACACCTTC. It encodes CASSLEVAGHYYGYTF. This chain connects TRBV7-2 to TRBJ1-2; the D gene is possibly TRBD1 (5 bases). The ends were cut back, 6 bases at V and 3 bases at J, with 20 bases in the middle. There are 16 residues in the CDR3. CDR1 and CDR2 (germline): SGHTA, FQGNSA.